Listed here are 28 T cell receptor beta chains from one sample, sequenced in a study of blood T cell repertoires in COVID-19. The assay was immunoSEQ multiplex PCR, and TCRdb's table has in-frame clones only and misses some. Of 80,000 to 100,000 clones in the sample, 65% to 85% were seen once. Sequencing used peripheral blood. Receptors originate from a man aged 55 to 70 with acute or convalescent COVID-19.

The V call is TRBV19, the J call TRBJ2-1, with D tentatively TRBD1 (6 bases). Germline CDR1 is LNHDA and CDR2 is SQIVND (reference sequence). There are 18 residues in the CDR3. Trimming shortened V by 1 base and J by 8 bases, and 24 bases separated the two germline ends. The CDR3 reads CASSIGYSDFSKGDEQFF. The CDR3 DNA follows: TGTGCCAGTAGTATAGGTTACAGCGATTTCTCCAAGGGGGATGAGCAGTTCTTC.

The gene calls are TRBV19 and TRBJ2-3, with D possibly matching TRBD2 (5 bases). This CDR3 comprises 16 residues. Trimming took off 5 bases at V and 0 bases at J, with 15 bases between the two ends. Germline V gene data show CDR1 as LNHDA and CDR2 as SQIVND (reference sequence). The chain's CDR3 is CASSRTGSTSTDTQYF. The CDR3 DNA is TGTGCCAGTAGTCGAACGGGGTCAACTAGCACAGATACGCAGTATTTT.

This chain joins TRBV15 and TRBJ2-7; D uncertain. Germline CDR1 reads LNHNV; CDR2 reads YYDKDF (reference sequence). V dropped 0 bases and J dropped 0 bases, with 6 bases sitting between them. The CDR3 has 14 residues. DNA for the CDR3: TGTGCCACCAGCAGAGACCCCTCCTCCTACGAGCAGTACTTC. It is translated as CATSRDPSSYEQYF. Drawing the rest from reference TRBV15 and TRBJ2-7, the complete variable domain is DAMVIQNPRYQVTQFGKPVTLSCSQTLNHNVMYWYQQKSSQAPKLLFHYYDKDFNNEADTPDNFQSRRPNTSFCFLDIRSPGLGDTAMYLCATSRDPSSYEQYFGPGTRLTVT.

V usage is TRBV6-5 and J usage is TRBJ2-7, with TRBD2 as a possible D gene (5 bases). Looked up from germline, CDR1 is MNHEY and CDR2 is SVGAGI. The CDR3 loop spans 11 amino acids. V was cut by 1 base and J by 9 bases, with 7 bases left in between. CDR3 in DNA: TGTGCCAGCAGTTACTTAGGAGGGCAGTACTTC. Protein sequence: CASSYLGGQYF.

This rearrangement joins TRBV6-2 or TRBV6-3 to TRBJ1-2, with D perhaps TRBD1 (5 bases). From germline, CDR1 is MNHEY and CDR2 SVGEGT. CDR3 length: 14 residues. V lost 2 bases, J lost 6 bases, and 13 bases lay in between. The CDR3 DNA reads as TGTGCCAGCAGTTACCAGGGTCGGCGCGATGGCTACACCTTC. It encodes CASSYQGRRDGYTF.

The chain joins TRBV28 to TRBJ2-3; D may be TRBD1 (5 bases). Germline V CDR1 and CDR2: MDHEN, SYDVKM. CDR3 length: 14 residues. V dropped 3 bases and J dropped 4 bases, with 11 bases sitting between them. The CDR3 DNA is TGTGCCAGCAGTTTTCTAGGGGCGGCAGATACGCAGTATTTT. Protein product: CASSFLGAADTQYF.

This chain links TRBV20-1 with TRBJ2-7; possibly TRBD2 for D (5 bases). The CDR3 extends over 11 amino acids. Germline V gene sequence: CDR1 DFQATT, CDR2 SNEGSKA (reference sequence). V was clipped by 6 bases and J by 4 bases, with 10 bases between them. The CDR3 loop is CSAGRTYEQYF. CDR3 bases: TGCAGTGCAGGACGGACTTACGAGCAGTACTTC.

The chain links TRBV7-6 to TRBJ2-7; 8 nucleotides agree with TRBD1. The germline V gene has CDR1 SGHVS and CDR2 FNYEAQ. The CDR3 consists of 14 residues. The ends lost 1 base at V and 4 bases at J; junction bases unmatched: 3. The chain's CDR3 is CASSLGYRGYEQYF. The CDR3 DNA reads TGTGCCAGCAGCTTAGGGTACAGGGGGTACGAGCAGTACTTC. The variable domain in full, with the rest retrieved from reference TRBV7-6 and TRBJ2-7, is GAGVSQSPRYKVTKRGQDVALRCDPISGHVSLYWYRQALGQGPEFLTYFNYEAQQDKSGLPNDRFSAERPEGSISTLTIQRTEQRDSAMYRCASSLGYRGYEQYFGPGTRLTVT.

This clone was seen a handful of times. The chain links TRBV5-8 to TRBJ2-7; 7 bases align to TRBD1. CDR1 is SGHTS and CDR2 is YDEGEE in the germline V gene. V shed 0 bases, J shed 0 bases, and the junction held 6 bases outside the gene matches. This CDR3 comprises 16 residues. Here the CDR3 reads CASSLVRRTGSYEQYF. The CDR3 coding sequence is TGTGCCAGCAGCTTGGTTCGTAGGACAGGCTCCTACGAGCAGTACTTC.

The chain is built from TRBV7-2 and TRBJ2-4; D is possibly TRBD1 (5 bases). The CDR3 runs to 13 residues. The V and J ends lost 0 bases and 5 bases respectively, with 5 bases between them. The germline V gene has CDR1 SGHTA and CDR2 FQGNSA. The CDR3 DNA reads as TGTGCCAGCAGCTTAGCCAGGGAAAACATTCAGTACTTC. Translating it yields CASSLARENIQYF.

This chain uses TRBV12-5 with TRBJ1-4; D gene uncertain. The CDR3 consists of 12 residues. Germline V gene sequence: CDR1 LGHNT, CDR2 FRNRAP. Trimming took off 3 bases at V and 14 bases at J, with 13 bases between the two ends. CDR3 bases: TGTGCTAGTGGTTTCCGCCGGGAAATTCTGTTTTTT. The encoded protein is CASGFRREILFF.

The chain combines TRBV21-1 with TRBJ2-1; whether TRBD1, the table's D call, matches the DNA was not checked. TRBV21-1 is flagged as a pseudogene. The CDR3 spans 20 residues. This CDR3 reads CASSKEVERGRGAKGNEQFF. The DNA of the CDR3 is TGTGCCAGCAGCAAAGAGGTTGAGAGGGGGCGAGGAGCCAAGGGAAATGAGCAGTTCTTC.

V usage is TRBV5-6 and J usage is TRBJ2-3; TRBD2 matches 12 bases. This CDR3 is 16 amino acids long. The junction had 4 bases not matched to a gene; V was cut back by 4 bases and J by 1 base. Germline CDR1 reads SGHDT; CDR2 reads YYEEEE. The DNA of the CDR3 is TGTGCCAGCAGCCGAGGGACTAGCGGGCGCACAGATACGCAGTATTTT. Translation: CASSRGTSGRTDTQYF.

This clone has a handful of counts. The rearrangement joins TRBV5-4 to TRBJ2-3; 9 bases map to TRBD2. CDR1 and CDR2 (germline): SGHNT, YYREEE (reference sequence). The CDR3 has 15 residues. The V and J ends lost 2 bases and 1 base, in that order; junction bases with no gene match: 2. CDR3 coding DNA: TGTGCCAGCAGCTTTGGGACTAGCCGCACAGATACGCAGTATTTT. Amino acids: CASSFGTSRTDTQYF.

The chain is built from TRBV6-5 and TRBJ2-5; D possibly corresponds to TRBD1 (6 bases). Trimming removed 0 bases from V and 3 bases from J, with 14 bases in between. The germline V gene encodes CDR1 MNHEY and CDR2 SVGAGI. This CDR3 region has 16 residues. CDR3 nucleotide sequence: TGTGCCAGCAGTTACTCTTGGGCCAGGGGCGAAGAGACCCAGTACTTC. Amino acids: CASSYSWARGEETQYF.

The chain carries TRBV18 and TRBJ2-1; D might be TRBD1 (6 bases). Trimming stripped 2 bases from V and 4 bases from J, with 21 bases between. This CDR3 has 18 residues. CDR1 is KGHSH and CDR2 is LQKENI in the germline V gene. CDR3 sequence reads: CASSPETYRVPYYNEQFF. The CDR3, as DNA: TGTGCCAGCTCACCAGAGACATACAGGGTTCCCTATTACAATGAGCAGTTCTTC. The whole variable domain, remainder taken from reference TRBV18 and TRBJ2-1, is NAGVMQNPRHLVRRRGQEARLRCSPMKGHSHVYWYRQLPEEGLKFMVYLQKENIIDESGMPKERFSAEFPKEGPSILRIQQVVRGDSAAYFCASSPETYRVPYYNEQFFGPGTRLTVL.

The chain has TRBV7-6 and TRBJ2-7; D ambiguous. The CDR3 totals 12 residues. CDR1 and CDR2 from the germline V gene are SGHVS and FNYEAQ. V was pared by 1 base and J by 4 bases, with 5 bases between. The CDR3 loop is CASSLGAYEQYF. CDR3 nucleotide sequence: TGTGCCAGCAGCTTAGGAGCTTACGAGCAGTACTTC. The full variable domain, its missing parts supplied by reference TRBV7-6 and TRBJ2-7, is GAGVSQSPRYKVTKRGQDVALRCDPISGHVSLYWYRQALGQGPEFLTYFNYEAQQDKSGLPNDRFSAERPEGSISTLTIQRTEQRDSAMYRCASSLGAYEQYFGPGTRLTVT.

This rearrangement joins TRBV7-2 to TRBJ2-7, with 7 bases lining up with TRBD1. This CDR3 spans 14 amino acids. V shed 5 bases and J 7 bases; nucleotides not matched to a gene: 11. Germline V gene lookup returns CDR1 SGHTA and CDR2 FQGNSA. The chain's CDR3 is CASSLTGQLLEQYF. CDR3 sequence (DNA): TGTGCCAGCAGCCTTACGGGACAGCTATTGGAGCAGTACTTC.

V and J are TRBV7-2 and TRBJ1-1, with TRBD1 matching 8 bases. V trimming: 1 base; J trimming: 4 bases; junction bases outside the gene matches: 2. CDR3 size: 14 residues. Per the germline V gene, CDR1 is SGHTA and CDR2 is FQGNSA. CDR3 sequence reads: CASSLGQGSTEAFF. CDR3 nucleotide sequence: TGTGCCAGCAGCTTAGGACAGGGGAGCACTGAAGCTTTCTTT.

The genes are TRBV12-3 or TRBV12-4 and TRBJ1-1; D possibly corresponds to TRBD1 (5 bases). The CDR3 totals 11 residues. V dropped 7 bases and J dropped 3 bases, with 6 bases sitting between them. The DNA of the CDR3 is TGTGCCAGCACAGGGTACACTGAAGCTTTCTTT. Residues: CASTGYTEAFF.

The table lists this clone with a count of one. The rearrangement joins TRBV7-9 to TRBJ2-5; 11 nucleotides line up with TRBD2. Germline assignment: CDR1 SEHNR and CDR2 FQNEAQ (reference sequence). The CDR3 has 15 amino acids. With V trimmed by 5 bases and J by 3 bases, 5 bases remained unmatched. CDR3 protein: CASSPTSGGKETQYF. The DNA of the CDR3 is TGTGCCAGCAGCCCTACTAGCGGGGGAAAAGAGACCCAGTACTTC.

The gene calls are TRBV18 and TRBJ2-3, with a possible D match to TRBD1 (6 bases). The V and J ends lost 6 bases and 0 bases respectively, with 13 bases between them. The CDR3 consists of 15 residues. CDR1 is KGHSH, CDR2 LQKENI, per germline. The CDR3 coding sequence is TGTGCCAGCTCTCTCGGGACAAGGAGCACAGATACGCAGTATTTT. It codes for CASSLGTRSTDTQYF.

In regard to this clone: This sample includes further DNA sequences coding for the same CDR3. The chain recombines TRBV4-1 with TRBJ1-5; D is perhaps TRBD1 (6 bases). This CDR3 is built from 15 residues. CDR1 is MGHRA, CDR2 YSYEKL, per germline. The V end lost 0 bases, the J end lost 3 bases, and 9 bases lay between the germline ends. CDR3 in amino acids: CASSQDGQSNQPQHF. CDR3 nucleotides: TGCGCCAGCAGCCAAGATGGACAGTCCAATCAGCCCCAGCATTTT.

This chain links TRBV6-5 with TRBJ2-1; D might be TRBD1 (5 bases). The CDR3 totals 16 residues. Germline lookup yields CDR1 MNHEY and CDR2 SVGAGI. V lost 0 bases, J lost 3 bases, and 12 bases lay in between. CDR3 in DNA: TGTGCCAGCAGTTACTCGGGGCATCGATTCTACAATGAGCAGTTCTTC. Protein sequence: CASSYSGHRFYNEQFF.

The DNA for the CDR3 is TGTGCCAGCAGCGTGACAGGGCACTCTGGAAACACCATATATTTT. Residues: CASSVTGHSGNTIYF. The gene calls are TRBV9 and TRBJ1-3, with 7 bases matching TRBD1. Germline V CDR1 and CDR2: SGDLS, YYNGEE. There are 15 residues in the CDR3. Losses at the gene ends were 2 bases for V and 0 bases for J; bases not matched to a gene: 2.

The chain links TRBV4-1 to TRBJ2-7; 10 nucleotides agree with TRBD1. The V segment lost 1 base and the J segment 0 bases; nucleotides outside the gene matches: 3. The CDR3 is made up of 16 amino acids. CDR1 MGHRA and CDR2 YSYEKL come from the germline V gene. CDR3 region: CASSQGRDRGSYEQYF. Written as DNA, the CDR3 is TGCGCCAGCAGCCAAGGACGGGACAGGGGCTCCTACGAGCAGTACTTC.

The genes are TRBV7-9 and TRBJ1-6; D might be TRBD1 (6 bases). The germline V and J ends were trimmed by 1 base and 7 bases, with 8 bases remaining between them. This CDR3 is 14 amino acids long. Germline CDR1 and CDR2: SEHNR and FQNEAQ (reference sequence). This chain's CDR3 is CASSLDRENSPLHF. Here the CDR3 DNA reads TGTGCCAGCAGCTTAGACAGGGAAAATTCACCCCTCCACTTT.

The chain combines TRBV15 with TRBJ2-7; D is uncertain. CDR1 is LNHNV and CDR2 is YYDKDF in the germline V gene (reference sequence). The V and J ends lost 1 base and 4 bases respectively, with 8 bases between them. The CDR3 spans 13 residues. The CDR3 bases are TGTGCCACCAGCAGAGGAACAGAGTACGAGCAGTACTTC. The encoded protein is CATSRGTEYEQYF.